The source of this TCR beta chain is a study of blood T cell repertoires in COVID-19. Looking at the study overall: The United States, Italy and Spain were the sources of the acute and convalescent COVID-19 samples. PBMCs, B-cell-depleted T cells, or T cells were the source of the cDNA or gDNA that made up the material.

The table came from immunoSEQ multiplex PCR; TCRdb's copy has only in-frame clones and leaves some out. The sample records approximately 240,000 clones, 85% being singletons. Trimming cost V 6 bases and J 8 bases, with 8 bases left between them. This CDR3 is built from 12 residues. The germline V gene encodes CDR1 WNHNN and CDR2 SYGVQD (reference sequence). The TCR sequence derives from a woman aged 55-70 years with active or convalescent COVID-19. The source material was peripheral blood. The chain has TRBV10-1 and TRBJ1-6; the D is unclear. The CDR3 nucleotides read TGCGCCAGCAGCGATCCGGATTCACCCCTCCACTTT. Translation: CASSDPDSPLHF.